This T cell receptor beta chain was found in a study of CD8+ T cells in alopecia areata. As for the study in general: Those treated were given oral tofacitinib at 5 to 10 mg twice daily.

Notes on this clone: The antigen is unknown.

The authors extracted RNA and reverse transcribed it into cDNA as the sequencing template. Assay: immunoSEQ multiplex PCR; the TCRdb copy retains only in-frame clones and omits some. Found here are a few hundred thousand clones, 30% to 40% of them singletons; the top ten hold about 0.48%. General study findings and limits: With just one nonresponder, it is still uncertain whether baseline CD8+ expansion relates to response. Affected scalp, especially in alopecia totalis/universalis, had a higher clonality than normal scalp did. Tofacitinib did not eliminate many expanded lesional clones from scalp or blood.

The junction had 7 bases not matched to a gene; V was cut back by 4 bases and J by 0 bases. Germline V gene data show CDR1 as SQVTM and CDR2 as ANQGSEA. CDR3 length equals 15 residues. Treatment: oral pan-JAK inhibitor, 5-10 mg twice daily. The origin of this receptor is a human donor with alopecia areata. The sequenced sample was CD4+ T cells sorted from blood, obtained between weeks 30 and 35, from a patient treated with tofacitinib. The rearrangement uses TRBV29-1 and TRBJ1-1; 8 bases are a match to TRBD1. DNA for the CDR3: TGCAGCGTTGCCCGGGACAGGTGGATGAACACTGAAGCTTTCTTT. It encodes CSVARDRWMNTEAFF.